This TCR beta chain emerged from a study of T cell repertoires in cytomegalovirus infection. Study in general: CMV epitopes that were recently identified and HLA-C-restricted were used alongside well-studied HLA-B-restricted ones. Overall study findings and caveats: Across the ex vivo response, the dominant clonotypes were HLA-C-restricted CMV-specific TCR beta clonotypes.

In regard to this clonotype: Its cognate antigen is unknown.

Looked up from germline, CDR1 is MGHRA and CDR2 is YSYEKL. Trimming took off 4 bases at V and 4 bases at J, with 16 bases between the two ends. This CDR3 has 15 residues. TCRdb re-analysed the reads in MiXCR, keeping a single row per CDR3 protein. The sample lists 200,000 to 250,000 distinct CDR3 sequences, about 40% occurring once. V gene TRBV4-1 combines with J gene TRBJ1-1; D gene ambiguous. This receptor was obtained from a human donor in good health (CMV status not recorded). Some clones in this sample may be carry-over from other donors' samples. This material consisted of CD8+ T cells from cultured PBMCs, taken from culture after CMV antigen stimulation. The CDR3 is CASSPSPGFGTEAFF. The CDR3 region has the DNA TGCGCCAGCAGCCCAAGCCCGGGGTTCGGCACTGAAGCTTTCTTT.